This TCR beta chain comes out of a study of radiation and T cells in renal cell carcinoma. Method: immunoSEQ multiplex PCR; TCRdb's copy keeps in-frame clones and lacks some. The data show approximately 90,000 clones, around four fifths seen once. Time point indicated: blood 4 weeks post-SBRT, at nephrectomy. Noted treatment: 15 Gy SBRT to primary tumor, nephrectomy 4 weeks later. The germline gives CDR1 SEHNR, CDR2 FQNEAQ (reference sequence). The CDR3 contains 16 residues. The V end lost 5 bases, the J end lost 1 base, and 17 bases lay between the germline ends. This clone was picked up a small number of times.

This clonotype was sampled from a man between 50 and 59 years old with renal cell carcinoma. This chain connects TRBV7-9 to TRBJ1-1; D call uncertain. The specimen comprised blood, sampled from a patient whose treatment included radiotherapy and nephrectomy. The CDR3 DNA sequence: TGTGCCAGCAGCCCCGCTCTCCGGAGATCGAACACTGAAGCTTTCTTT. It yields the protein CASSPALRRSNTEAFF.